The rows below give T cell receptor beta chains drawn from one sample of a study of human T cells and chemical hapten exposure. TCRdb reprocessed the RACE reads with MiXCR, giving one entry per CDR3 protein. The sample includes a few hundred thousand distinct CDR3 sequences, nearly 6.5% of them seen just once. Sample: whole blood, taken in connection with sensitization to the hapten diphenylcyclopropenone (DPC). These receptors were obtained from a young woman with alopecia areata. Some clones in this sample may be carry-over from other donors' samples. CDR3s leave out the opening cysteine and the closing phenylalanine or tryptophan. The order of the fields is J gene, CDR3 length, V gene, CDR3 protein.

J: TRBJ2-6
length: 12
V: TRBV6-1
CDR3: ASSEGPGANVLT

J: TRBJ1-1
length: 11
V: TRBV20-1
CDR3: SARSGADTEAF

J: TRBJ2-1
length: 11
V: TRBV14
CDR3: ASSLSNYNEQF

J: TRBJ2-3
length: 14
V: TRBV29-1
CDR3: SVAPSSGGGTDTQY

J: TRBJ2-3
length: 12
V: TRBV20-1
CDR3: SAEAGAGGDTQY

J: TRBJ2-7
length: 14
V: TRBV3-1
CDR3: ASSQDGEGGAGSQY

J: TRBJ2-1
length: 16
V: TRBV20-1
CDR3: SARDLSGGVRSYNEQF

J: TRBJ2-6
length: 16
V: TRBV5-1
CDR3: ASSLARQGAIGANVLT

J: TRBJ1-5
length: 13
V: TRBV9
CDR3: ASSVGTGVSQPQH

J: TRBJ2-3
length: 10
V: TRBV6-2/TRBV6-3
CDR3: ASSSDSRAQY

J: TRBJ1-1
length: 11
V: TRBV28
CDR3: ASSSGQRTEAF

J: TRBJ2-5
length: 12
V: TRBV12-3/TRBV12-4
CDR3: ASIRLRGKETQY

J: TRBJ2-3
length: 13
V: TRBV12-3/TRBV12-4
CDR3: ATRRRGRSTDTQY

J: TRBJ1-1
length: 12
V: TRBV2
CDR3: ATDRDGGGTEAF

J: TRBJ1-1
length: 13
V: TRBV6-1
CDR3: ASSGTQGPGTEAF

J: TRBJ2-5
length: 9
V: TRBV2
CDR3: AAEGQETQY

J: TRBJ2-1
length: 13
V: TRBV9
CDR3: ASSVDPTAYNEQF

J: TRBJ1-3
length: 12
V: TRBV15
CDR3: ATSRDNSGNTIY

J: TRBJ2-5
length: 12
V: TRBV5-6
CDR3: ASSLVKGRETQY

J: TRBJ1-2
length: 13
V: TRBV20-1
CDR3: SARVRQALNYGYT

J: TRBJ1-1
length: 11
V: TRBV7-2
CDR3: ASRLRRTDEAF

J: TRBJ2-7
length: 11
V: TRBV3-1
CDR3: ASSQTEYYEQY

J: TRBJ1-6
length: 12
V: TRBV5-5
CDR3: ASTSTGGGSPLH

J: TRBJ1-5
length: 11
V: TRBV6-5
CDR3: ASSKSRNQPQH

J: TRBJ2-7
length: 12
V: TRBV6-5
CDR3: ASSPGGTNGEQY

J: TRBJ1-1
length: 14
V: TRBV7-9
CDR3: ASSLGPLGQGAEAF

J: TRBJ2-7
length: 16
V: TRBV14
CDR3: ASSQLLSRVERAQEQY

J: TRBJ2-4
length: 12
V: TRBV12-3/TRBV12-4
CDR3: ASSFGLAKNIQY

J: TRBJ1-2
length: 12
V: TRBV11-1
CDR3: ASSPGSGWYSYT

J: TRBJ2-3
length: 13
V: TRBV5-4
CDR3: ASSLGGAGADTQY

J: TRBJ2-2
length: 12
V: TRBV7-3
CDR3: ASSLGGGTGELF